This passage covers 30 T cell receptor beta chains from one sample sequenced in a study of blood T cell repertoires in COVID-19. Assay used: immunoSEQ multiplex PCR; TCRdb lists only in-frame clones, some missing. The repertoire includes around 350,000 clones, more than 75% of them detected once, and 2.5% to 3.5% sits in the top ten. The specimen was peripheral blood. Receptor source: a human donor in a cohort sampled during active COVID-19.

The CDR3 spells CASSLRGSGANVLTF. CDR3 nucleotide sequence: TGTGCCAGCAGTCTCCGGGGGTCTGGGGCCAACGTCCTGACTTTC. This chain links TRBV2 with TRBJ2-6, with a tentative D call TRBD2 (6 bases). V lost 5 bases and J lost 1, with 9 bases in between. In germline, CDR1 is SNHLY, CDR2 FYNNEI. The CDR3 spans 15 residues.

J is TRBJ2-7 and V is TRBV12-3 or TRBV12-4, with D possibly being TRBD1 (6 bases). The V end was cut by 3 bases, the J end by 7 bases, with 10 bases between. This CDR3 is 12 amino acids long. The CDR3 loop is CASSFPGEEQYF. CDR3 DNA: TGTGCCAGCAGTTTCCCAGGGGAGGAGCAGTACTTC.

The chain is built from TRBV7-9 and TRBJ2-2; D is undetermined. The V and J ends lost 4 bases and 4 bases respectively, with 7 bases between them. Germline V gene sequence: CDR1 SEHNR, CDR2 FQNEAQ (reference sequence). The CDR3 contains 13 residues. The CDR3 here is CASSSTGTGELFF. Here the CDR3 DNA reads TGTGCCAGCAGCTCCACTGGCACCGGGGAGCTGTTTTTT. Combining the CDR3 with reference TRBV7-9 and TRBJ2-2 gives the whole variable domain DTGVSQNPRHKITKRGQNVTFRCDPISEHNRLYWYRQTLGQGPEFLTYFQNEAQLEKSRLLSDRFSAERPKGSFSTLEIQRTEQGDSAMYLCASSSTGTGELFFGEGSRLTVL.

There are a few counts of this clone. The V call is TRBV19, the J call TRBJ2-7, with 11 bases fitting TRBD2. J gave up 3 bases and V 1 base, and 8 bases lay outside the gene matches. This CDR3 comprises 17 residues. Germline CDR1 reads LNHDA; CDR2 reads SQIVND (reference sequence). The DNA for the CDR3 is TGTGCCAGTAGTATAGGGGGGGCCGGGACTAGCGGCTACGAGCAGTACTTC. Its protein product is CASSIGGAGTSGYEQYF.

The rearrangement joins TRBV7-3 to TRBJ2-2; 10 bases match TRBD2. V dropped 4 bases and J dropped 0; count of bases not matched to a gene: 5. The germline V gene has CDR1 SGHTA and CDR2 FQGTGA. The CDR3 loop spans 17 amino acids. CDR3 bases: TGTGCCAGCAGCTCCCCTAGCGGGGGCCCGAACACCGGGGAGCTGTTTTTT. Protein sequence: CASSSPSGGPNTGELFF. The full variable domain, in which reference TRBV7-3 and TRBJ2-2 provide the parts outside the CDR3, is GAGVSQTPSNKVTEKGKYVELRCDPISGHTALYWYRQSLGQGPEFLIYFQGTGAADDSGLPNDRFFAVRPEGSVSTLKIQRTERGDSAVYLCASSSPSGGPNTGELFFGEGSRLTVL.

The chain combines TRBV4-1 with TRBJ1-1; D gene unclear. This CDR3 is 15 amino acids long. CDR1 MGHRA and CDR2 YSYEKL come from the germline V gene. The ends were cut back, 1 base at V and 3 bases at J, with 12 bases in the middle. The CDR3 reads CASSQVWQTYTEAFF. CDR3 DNA sequence: TGCGCCAGCAGCCAAGTATGGCAGACATACACTGAAGCTTTCTTT.

The CDR3 here is CASNLPQGGEQYF. In nucleotides, the CDR3 is TGTGCCAGCAACCTACCACAGGGGGGCGAGCAGTACTTC. V gene TRBV28 combines with J gene TRBJ2-7; 8 bases align to TRBD1. Germline loops: CDR1 MDHEN, CDR2 SYDVKM. This CDR3 region has 13 residues. V dropped 7 bases and J dropped 6; count of bases not matched to a gene: 8.

The CDR3 DNA is TGTGCCAGCAGCTTAGGCCCCCGAGAAGAGACCCAGTACTTC. It is translated as CASSLGPREETQYF. The chain combines TRBV13 with TRBJ2-5; D unresolved. The CDR3 is made up of 14 amino acids. Trimming cost V 0 bases and J 3 bases, with 8 bases left between them. Germline values: CDR1 PRHDT, CDR2 FYEKMQ (reference sequence). Complete variable domain (other parts from reference TRBV13 and TRBJ2-5): AAGVIQSPRHLIKEKRETATLKCYPIPRHDTVYWYQQGPGQDPQFLISFYEKMQSDKGSIPDRFSAQQFSDYHSELNMSSLELGDSALYFCASSLGPREETQYFGPGTRLLVL.

This clone occurred a few times. The chain combines TRBV25-1 with TRBJ2-7, with D possibly matching TRBD2 (5 bases). V was pared by 2 bases and J by 0 bases, with 20 bases between. This CDR3 region has 18 residues. Germline lookup yields CDR1 MGHDK and CDR2 SYGVNS. The CDR3 region is CASSEDRYGEWSSYEQYF. As DNA, the CDR3 is TGTGCCAGCAGTGAAGACCGGTATGGGGAGTGGAGCTCCTACGAGCAGTACTTC.

V and J are TRBV30 and TRBJ2-5, with TRBD2 as a possible D gene (6 bases). The CDR3 sequence is 15 residues long. Germline-derived CDR1 and CDR2 are GTSNPN and SVGIG (reference sequence). V shed 0 bases and J shed 4 bases, with 15 bases lying between them. The CDR3 spells CAWSVSTGGPETQYF. CDR3 bases: TGTGCCTGGAGTGTGTCTACAGGAGGGCCAGAGACCCAGTACTTC. Together with reference TRBV30 and TRBJ2-5, the CDR3 gives the full variable domain: SQTIHQWPATLVQPVGSPLSLECTVEGTSNPNLYWYRQAAGRGLQLLFYSVGIGQISSEVPQNLSASRPQDRQFILSSKKLLLSDSGFYLCAWSVSTGGPETQYFGPGTRLLVL.

In regard to this clone: The same CDR3 also results from other DNA sequences found in this sample. CDR3 sequence (DNA): TGTGCCAGCAGCCTGACAGGCATCTATGGCTACACCTTC. It codes for CASSLTGIYGYTF. This chain links TRBV7-9 with TRBJ1-2, with D perhaps TRBD1 (6 bases). Trimming left V 5 bases short and J 4 bases short, with 11 bases between. The CDR3 length is 13 residues. The germline V gene has CDR1 SEHNR and CDR2 FQNEAQ (reference sequence).

This clone has just a few counts. The gene calls are TRBV6-2 or TRBV6-3 and TRBJ2-1; D remains unclear. The germline V gene encodes CDR1 MNHEY and CDR2 SVGEGT. V was trimmed by 4 bases and J by 0 bases, leaving 13 bases between them. This CDR3 is built from 16 residues. CDR3 nucleotides: TGTGCCAGCAGTTCTTCTGAGGATAGCTCCTACAATGAGCAGTTCTTC. Its protein is CASSSSEDSSYNEQFF.

This clone showed up just once. The chain combines TRBV11-2 with TRBJ2-7, with TRBD2 matching 7 bases. Germline CDR1 and CDR2: SGHAT and FQNNGV. The CDR3 is made up of 14 amino acids. With 4 bases clipped from V and 9 bases from J, the junction kept 12 bases outside the gene matches. The CDR3 DNA follows: TGTGCCAGCAGCTCCTACCTTAGCGGGTCGGCGCAGTACTTC. It encodes CASSSYLSGSAQYF.

This chain joins TRBV27 and TRBJ2-1; 7 bases fit TRBD2. The CDR3 is 13 amino acids. In germline, CDR1 is MNHEY, CDR2 SMNVEV (reference sequence). The J segment lost 7 bases and the V segment lost 4 bases, leaving 4 bases of the junction unmatched. The CDR3: CASSWGGVNEQFF. For the CDR3, the DNA is TGTGCCAGCAGTTGGGGGGGGGTAAATGAGCAGTTCTTC.

Only a few counts were recorded for this clone. V usage is TRBV28 and J usage is TRBJ1-4, with D perhaps TRBD1 (6 bases). V was pared by 7 bases and J by 2 bases, with 14 bases between. Germline CDR1 MDHEN, CDR2 SYDVKM. This CDR3 region has 15 residues. CDR3 amino acids: CASTPAGDTNEKLFF. The CDR3 DNA reads as TGTGCCAGCACCCCCGCAGGGGACACTAATGAAAAACTGTTTTTT.

The J gene is TRBJ2-1, the V gene TRBV24-1, with a weak D call TRBD2 (6 bases). V was trimmed by 4 bases and J by 9 bases, leaving 12 bases between them. The CDR3 contains 13 residues. Germline V gene lookup returns CDR1 KGHDR and CDR2 SFDVKD. CDR3 in DNA: TGTGCCACCAGTGAGCTGACTAGTCCTGAGCAGTTCTTC. It translates to CATSELTSPEQFF.

V is TRBV12-3 or TRBV12-4 and J is TRBJ2-1; maybe TRBD2 (5 bases). The length of the CDR3 is 11 residues. The V and J ends lost 6 bases and 10 bases respectively, with 10 bases between them. CDR3: CASSERSEQFF. CDR3 sequence (DNA): TGTGCCAGCAGCGAGCGGAGCGAGCAGTTCTTC.

The rearrangement links TRBV7-9 to TRBJ1-1; TRBD1 matches 9 bases. V dropped 2 bases and J dropped 6; count of bases not matched to a gene: 10. The CDR3 extends over 16 amino acids. CDR1 is SEHNR and CDR2 is FQNEAQ in the germline V gene (reference sequence). For the CDR3, the DNA is TGTGCCAGCAGCTTACAAGGGACAGGGTGGTCGGCTGAAGCTTTCTTT. Amino acid sequence: CASSLQGTGWSAEAFF.

This clone has a handful of counts. This chain uses TRBV7-2 with TRBJ2-7, with 8 nucleotides matching TRBD2. This CDR3 comprises 17 residues. The V gene's germline CDR1 is SGHTA and CDR2 FQGNSA. V lost 6 bases, J lost 3 bases, and 16 bases stayed unmatched. CDR3 DNA sequence: TGTGCCAGCAGTTCATATAGGACTAGCCGTTACCTCTACGAGCAGTACTTC. Its translation: CASSSYRTSRYLYEQYF.

This clone came up many times. The chain is built from TRBV7-9 and TRBJ2-1; 10 nucleotides align to TRBD1. This CDR3 is built from 15 residues. With V trimmed by 6 bases and J by 6 bases, 8 bases remained unmatched. CDR1 is SEHNR, CDR2 FQNEAQ, per germline (reference sequence). CDR3 amino acids: CASRDDRGLPNEQFF. The CDR3 DNA reads TGTGCCAGCAGAGACGACAGGGGGCTACCCAATGAGCAGTTCTTC.

V is TRBV11-3 and J is TRBJ2-3; tentatively, D is TRBD1 (5 bases). CDR3 size: 16 residues. The V and J ends lost 2 bases and 6 bases respectively, with 18 bases between them. The germline V gene encodes CDR1 SGHNT and CDR2 YENEEA. In DNA form, the CDR3 reads TGTGCCAGCAGCTTAAGGGGTTCCGTCGGTGTCGATACGCAGTATTTT. The encoded protein is CASSLRGSVGVDTQYF.

Notes on this clone: The junction departs from germline at one end; a sequencing error may be responsible. The chain is built from TRBV7-8 and TRBJ1-1; no firm D call. The CDR3 has 13 amino acids. Germline lookup yields CDR1 SGHVS and CDR2 FQNEAQ. The CDR3 sequence: CASSLVQNAEAFF. The CDR3 region has the DNA TGTGCCAGCAGCTTAGTACAGAACGCTGAAGCTTTCTTT. The whole variable domain, filled in from reference TRBV7-8 and TRBJ1-1, reads GAGVSQSPRYKVAKRGQDVALRCDPISGHVSLFWYQQALGQGPEFLTYFQNEAQLDKSGLPSDRFFAERPEGSVSTLKIQRTQQEDSAVYLCASSLVQNAEAFFGQGTRLTVV.

This clone was recorded once. CDR3 in DNA: TGTGCCAGCAGCCCCCCCTTAGGGGGCAATCAGCCCCAGCATTTT. Protein: CASSPPLGGNQPQHF. The genes are TRBV28 and TRBJ1-5; a possible D gene is TRBD1 (5 bases). Germline CDR1 reads MDHEN; CDR2 reads SYDVKM. CDR3 length equals 15 residues. The V end was cut by 6 bases, the J end by 2 bases, with 14 bases between.

The chain links TRBV5-1 to TRBJ2-5; 10 positions match TRBD1. The CDR3 has 16 amino acids. V lost 5 bases to trimming and J lost 2 bases; unmatched junction nucleotides: 9. Per the germline V gene, CDR1 is SGHRS and CDR2 is YFSETQ. The CDR3 coding sequence is TGCGCCAGCAGGCAAGGGGACAGGGGACAACAAGAGACCCAGTACTTC. It encodes CASRQGDRGQQETQYF.

The chain is built from TRBV7-2 and TRBJ2-3; 13 bases match TRBD2. The V gene end was trimmed by 6 bases and the J gene end by 6 bases; junction bases not matched to a gene: 6. This CDR3 has 15 residues. The germline gives CDR1 SGHTA, CDR2 FQGNSA. In DNA, the CDR3 is TGTGCCAGCAGTCCACTAGCGGGGGGGTATGATACGCAGTATTTT. Translating gives CASSPLAGGYDTQYF.

The chain is built from TRBV7-7 and TRBJ2-3, with D tentatively TRBD2 (5 bases). V was pared by 3 bases and J by 1 base, with 14 bases between. Germline-derived CDR1 and CDR2 are SSHAT and FNYEAQ (reference sequence). The CDR3 has 16 residues. The CDR3 DNA is TGTGCCAGCAGCTTCGGGCTAGCTGATGGCACAGATACGCAGTATTTT. It codes for CASSFGLADGTDTQYF.

The rearrangement links TRBV28 to TRBJ2-1; TRBD2 agrees at 8 bases. V lost 3 bases to trimming and J lost 12 bases; unmatched junction nucleotides: 7. Germline V gives CDR1 MDHEN, CDR2 SYDVKM. CDR3 length equals 13 residues. As DNA, the CDR3 is TGTGCCAGCAGTTTCACTAGCGGCCGCGGGCAGTTCTTC. Translation: CASSFTSGRGQFF.

The chain carries TRBV6-5 and TRBJ2-2; D possibly corresponds to TRBD1 (6 bases). CDR3 length equals 15 residues. With 0 bases removed from V and 5 bases from J, the gap between germline ends came to 10 bases. Germline CDR1 reads MNHEY; CDR2 reads SVGAGI. In DNA, the CDR3 is TGTGCCAGCAGTTACTCAGGGGGATGGACCGGGGAGCTGTTTTTT. This sequence encodes CASSYSGGWTGELFF.

The chain uses TRBV28 and TRBJ2-1; the match to TRBD2 covers 13 bases. The CDR3 loop spans 16 amino acids. J lost 10 bases, V lost 7 bases, and 13 bases had no gene match. Germline CDR1 MDHEN, CDR2 SYDVKM. The CDR3 sequence: CASKGPGLAGVGEQFF. The CDR3 DNA reads as TGTGCCAGCAAGGGGCCCGGACTAGCGGGAGTCGGCGAGCAGTTCTTC.

As regards this clone: The same CDR3 can be traced to other DNA sequences in this sample. This chain connects TRBV4-2 to TRBJ2-6, with 7 bases matching TRBD1. This CDR3 is 16 amino acids long. CDR1 is LGHNA and CDR2 is YNFKEQ in the germline V gene. V gave up 0 bases and J gave up 2 bases; unmatched junction bases: 1. In DNA form, the CDR3 reads TGTGCCAGCAGCCAAGAGCAGGGGGCTGGGGCCAACGTCCTGACTTTC. As protein: CASSQEQGAGANVLTF.